The 15 T cell receptor beta chains below were found in one sample sequenced in a study of CD8+CD57+ T cells in acquired aplastic anemia. Genomic DNA, the template, was used for profiling of the TCR beta VDJ and CDR3. TCRdb independently ran MiXCR on the reads; one entry per CDR3 protein. The sample contains 110,000 or so distinct CDR3 sequences, around 50% of which appear only once. Sequenced sample: sorted CD4+, CD8+, or CD8+CD57+ T cells (not recorded which) from PBMCs. The receptor source for this set is a human donor in good health, serving as a control.

The J gene is TRBJ2-5, the V gene TRBV19, with D maybe TRBD2 (5 bases). The length of the CDR3 is 13 residues. V lost 6 bases and J 7 bases, leaving 15 bases between the germline ends. CDR1 is LNHDA and CDR2 is SQIVND in the germline V gene (reference sequence). The DNA of the CDR3 is TGTGCCAGTAGGGCCAACAGCGGAGGGACCCAGTACTTC. As protein: CASRANSGGTQYF. Complete variable domain (other parts from reference TRBV19 and TRBJ2-5): DGGITQSPKYLFRKEGQNVTLSCEQNLNHDAMYWYRQDPGQGLRLIYYSQIVNDFQKGDIAEGYSVSREKKESFPLTVTSAQKNPTAFYLCASRANSGGTQYFGPGTRLLVL.

This clonotype was observed at least ten times. The chain joins TRBV19 to TRBJ2-7, with a weak D call TRBD2 (7 bases). V was cut by 3 bases and J by 2 bases, with 17 bases left in between. CDR1 and CDR2 from the germline V gene are LNHDA and SQIVND (reference sequence). The CDR3 has 16 amino acids. The CDR3 is CASSIAGAGATYEQYF. CDR3 sequence (DNA): TGTGCCAGTAGTATCGCAGGGGCGGGGGCCACCTACGAGCAGTACTTC.

This clonotype was recorded many times. CDR3 region: CSARSPDRNTEAFF. As DNA, the CDR3 is TGCAGTGCTAGAAGCCCGGACAGGAACACTGAAGCTTTCTTT. The chain has TRBV20-1 and TRBJ1-1; D perhaps matches TRBD1 (6 bases). This CDR3 is 14 amino acids long. The germline V gene encodes CDR1 DFQATT and CDR2 SNEGSKA (reference sequence). The V end lost 2 bases, the J end lost 1 base, and 11 bases lay between the germline ends.

In regard to this clonotype: It is likely a read error, because the conserved phenylalanine at the end of the CDR3 is missing. This chain joins TRBV28 and TRBJ1-1; no clear D. The length of the CDR3 is 12 residues. The V and J ends lost 2 bases and 0 bases respectively, with 1 base between them. CDR1 MDHEN and CDR2 SYDVKM come from the germline V gene. The CDR3 bases are TGTGCCAGCAGTTTAATGAACACTGAAGCTTTCCTT. It yields the protein CASSLMNTEAFL.

The table lists this clonotype with many counts. The rearrangement joins TRBV14 to TRBJ1-2; possibly TRBD1 for D (5 bases). There are 16 residues in the CDR3. V shed 4 bases and J shed 3 bases, with 18 bases lying between them. Germline assignment: CDR1 SGHDN and CDR2 FVKESK. CDR3 nucleotides: TGTGCCAGCAGCCCCACCGGGACGCCGACCTACTATGGCTACACCTTC. It codes for CASSPTGTPTYYGYTF. The variable domain in full, with the rest retrieved from reference TRBV14 and TRBJ1-2, is EAGVTQFPSHSVIEKGQTVTLRCDPISGHDNLYWYRRVMGKEIKFLLHFVKESKQDESGMPNNRFLAERTGGTYSTLKVQPAELEDSGVYFCASSPTGTPTYYGYTFGSGTRLTVV.

Many counts were recorded for this clonotype. CDR3 nucleotide sequence: TGTGCCAGCAGTCCTCTTACAGGGACTGAGGGCTACACCTTC. Translated: CASSPLTGTEGYTF. The chain employs TRBV25-1 and TRBJ1-2, with D perhaps matching TRBD1 (6 bases). The CDR3 totals 14 residues. Trimming cost V 5 bases and J 8 bases, with 18 bases left between them. The germline CDR1 and CDR2 sequences are MGHDK and SYGVNS.

This clonotype was counted ten times or more. This sequence joins TRBV20-1 and TRBJ2-2; 7 nucleotides line up with TRBD1. In germline, CDR1 is DFQATT, CDR2 SNEGSKA (reference sequence). V lost 4 bases and J lost 1; bases outside the gene matches: 3. This CDR3 spans 14 amino acids. CDR3 sequence (DNA): TGCAGTGCTAAGGACAGGTTGAACACCGGGGAGCTGTTTTTT. This gives the protein CSAKDRLNTGELFF.

In this sample, this clonotype turned up many times. The gene calls are TRBV5-6 and TRBJ2-7, with D unclear. Germline CDR1 and CDR2: SGHDT and YYEEEE. Trimming pared 4 bases from V and 4 bases from J, leaving 12 bases between. The CDR3 has 13 residues. CDR3 DNA sequence: TGTGCCAGCAGCGACCAGGAGTCGTACGAGCAGTACTTC. It is translated as CASSDQESYEQYF.

At least ten counts were recorded for this clonotype. The V call is TRBV6-1, the J call TRBJ2-7; perhaps TRBD1 as D (7 bases). V dropped 7 bases and J dropped 0 bases, with 19 bases sitting between them. This CDR3 region has 16 residues. Looked up from germline, CDR1 is MNHNS and CDR2 is SASEGT. CDR3 protein: CASKEAGTVSSYEQYF. The DNA for the CDR3 is TGTGCCAGCAAAGAGGCGGGGACAGTAAGCTCCTACGAGCAGTACTTC.

Ten or more counts support this clonotype. The V gene is TRBV4-2, the J gene TRBJ2-3; TRBD2 aligns across 7 bases. CDR3 length equals 18 residues. V shed 2 bases and J 0 bases; nucleotides not matched to a gene: 11. Germline V gene data show CDR1 as LGHNA and CDR2 as YNFKEQ. The CDR3 protein is CASSQTVFSGYSTDTQYF. Here the CDR3 DNA reads TGTGCCAGCAGCCAAACAGTATTTAGCGGGTATAGCACAGATACGCAGTATTTT.

This chain connects TRBV7-2 to TRBJ2-7; 10 bases line up with TRBD1. V shed 5 bases and J 4 bases; nucleotides not matched to a gene: 8. The CDR3 extends over 15 amino acids. CDR1 and CDR2 from the germline V gene are SGHTA and FQGNSA. The CDR3, as DNA: TGTGCCAGCAGCGCCAGACAGGGGGCAGAGTACGAGCAGTACGTC. It encodes CASSARQGAEYEQYV.

This clonotype was counted ten times or more. The V and J genes are TRBV15 and TRBJ2-7, with TRBD2 matching over 9 bases. The CDR3 is made up of 13 amino acids. V trimming: 5 bases; J trimming: 6 bases; junction bases outside the gene matches: 5. CDR1 and CDR2 from the germline V gene are LNHNV and YYDKDF (reference sequence). The DNA of the CDR3 is TGTGCCACCAGCCGGGCGGGGGGGGGCGAGCAGTACTTC. The encoded protein is CATSRAGGGEQYF.

As concerns this clonotype: As the CDR3 is not closed by the conserved phenylalanine or tryptophan, this likely results from a read error. The chain employs TRBV29-1 and TRBJ1-5; 9 bases fit TRBD1. Germline assignment: CDR1 SQVTM and CDR2 ANQGSEA. The ends lost 4 bases at V and 5 bases at J; junction bases unmatched: 6. The CDR3 is made up of 14 amino acids. DNA of the CDR3: TGCAGCGTTGGGGGACAGGGTGACCATCAGCCCCAGCATCTT. It yields the protein CSVGGQGDHQPQHL.

Notes on this clonotype: An end of the junction differs from the germline gene, which may be a read error. The genes are TRBV25-1 and TRBJ2-7, with TRBD2 matching over 14 bases. This CDR3 contains 17 residues. Germline CDR1 reads MGHDK; CDR2 reads SYGVNS. CDR3 nucleotide sequence: TGCGCCAGCAGCCCGGGACTAGCGGGGGCCAACTCCTACGAGCAGTACTTC. It yields the protein CASSPGLAGANSYEQYF.

At least ten counts were recorded for this clonotype. CDR3 region: CASSYSLEQYF. CDR3 coding DNA: TGTGCCAGCAGTTATTCATTGGAGCAGTACTTC. The chain has TRBV6-2 or TRBV6-3 and TRBJ2-7; D not certain. Germline V lookup: CDR1 MNHEY, CDR2 SVGEGT. Trimming pared 3 bases from V and 7 bases from J, leaving 7 bases between. The CDR3 runs 11 residues.